This TCR beta chain was captured in a study of CXCR3-negative and CXCR3-positive naive CD8 T cells (dated by TCRdb to the late 2010s). Some background on the complete study: In total, about 130 million TRB reads were obtained, which works out to roughly 1.5 +/- 0.3 million reads per library. Naive subsets from about 5 donors and memory cells from 3 donors were included in the TRBV-TRBJ cluster analysis. Diversity and physicochemical repertoire analyses covered about a dozen donors pooled from two independent experiments.

The data were produced on a NextSeq 550. The Human TCR Profiling Kit (MiLaboratory) was used to prepare UMI-labeled 5' RACE TRB cDNA libraries. The full amount of extracted RNA was used for cDNA synthesis, and the full amount of resulting cDNA was used for PCR amplification. The libraries were made side by side, with each library going through the same number of PCR cycles. The paper's processing steps were these. About 53,000 +/- 9,400 unique UMI-labeled TRB cDNA molecules per library were extracted with MIGEC and MiXCR, with at least two reads per UMI required. On average, approximately 40,000 +/- 10,000 functional in-frame TRB CDR3 nucleotide clonotypes lacking stop codons were found per library. After downsampling to 5000 UMI-labeled TRB molecules per sample, diversity metrics, including normalized Shannon-Wiener and Chao1, were computed in VDJtools. VDJtools computed clonotype-size-weighted physicochemical properties of the central five CDR3 residues: interaction energy, strength, volume and Kidera factor 4. The reads, reprocessed by TCRdb, yield one row per CDR3 protein sequence and no DNA. These V and J calls are TCRdb output, not the study's own analysis. This sample's table has entries for 43,000 or so distinct CDR3 sequences. Approximately 1.4% of the sample lies in the top ten.

With respect to this clonotype: Its antigen is unknown.

What the study reported, not specific to this receptor: Similar TRBV-TRBJ usage was shown by naive CXCR3-negative and CXCR3-positive cells from the same donor, whereas distinct patterns were shown by memory cells. Comparably high repertoire diversity was found in both naive subsets, whereas much lower repertoire diversity was found in memory CD8+ T cells. Surface CD5, linked to self-reactivity in mice, was comparable between naive subsets; TCR interaction strength was therefore also inferred from TRB CDR3 physicochemical properties. CXCR3 expression partially decreased after cryopreservation, so most assays used freshly isolated PBMCs. TRB CDR3s from CXCR3-positive naive cells showed higher hydrophobicity (lower Kidera factor 4), lower energy, and higher strength and volume indices than CXCR3-negative naive cells.

CDR3 length: 17 amino acids, cysteine to phenylalanine. No coding sequence is recorded. The germline V gene encodes CDR1 MNHEY and CDR2 SVGEGT. Each CD8+ T cell subset was flow-sorted in triplicate, and 300,000 cells per subset were placed directly into RLT lysis buffer. To keep memory contaminants out, a stringent definition of naive CD8+ T cells was applied: CD45RO-CCR7+CD27+CD95-. Using standard density gradient centrifugation, peripheral blood mononuclear cells were isolated from buffy coats. Naive CXCR3-negative and CXCR3-positive CD8+ T cells were flow-sorted on a FACSAria III. Total RNA was extracted from sorted cells with an RNeasy Mini Kit.

The sequence joins TRBV6-2 or TRBV6-3 to TRBJ2-2; the TCRdb D gene call, TRBD2, has no DNA to confirm it. The sequencing input was naive CXCR3- CD8+ T cells from blood. The intended sense of this specimen's cell subset or site label: CD45RO-CCR7+CD27+CD95- naive CD8+ T cells lacking CXCR3 (TNR3-). The sequence came from a human donor in good health. Some clones in this sample may be carry-over from other donors' samples. The CDR3 protein sequence reads: CASSYSPSSGEARELFF.